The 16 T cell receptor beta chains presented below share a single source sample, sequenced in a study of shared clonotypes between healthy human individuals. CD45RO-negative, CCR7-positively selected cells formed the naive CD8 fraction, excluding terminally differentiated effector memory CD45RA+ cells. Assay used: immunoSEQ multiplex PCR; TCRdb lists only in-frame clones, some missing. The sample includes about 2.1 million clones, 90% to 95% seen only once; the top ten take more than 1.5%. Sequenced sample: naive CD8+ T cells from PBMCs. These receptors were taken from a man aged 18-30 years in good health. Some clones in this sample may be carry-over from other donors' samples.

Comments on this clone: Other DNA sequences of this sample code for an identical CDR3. In DNA form, the CDR3 reads TGTGCCAGCAGCTTATCGGCTACCTACGAGCAGTACTTC. Protein: CASSLSATYEQYF. This chain joins TRBV11-2 and TRBJ2-7; D is unresolved. The ends were cut back, 2 bases at V and 2 bases at J, with 7 bases in the middle. The CDR3 consists of 13 residues. Looked up from germline, CDR1 is SGHAT and CDR2 is FQNNGV.

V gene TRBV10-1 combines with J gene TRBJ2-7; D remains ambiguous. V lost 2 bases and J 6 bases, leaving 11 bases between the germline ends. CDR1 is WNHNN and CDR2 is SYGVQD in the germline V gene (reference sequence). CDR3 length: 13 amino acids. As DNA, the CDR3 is TGCGCCAGCAGTGAGATTGGGTCAGGCGAGCAGTACTTC. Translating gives CASSEIGSGEQYF.

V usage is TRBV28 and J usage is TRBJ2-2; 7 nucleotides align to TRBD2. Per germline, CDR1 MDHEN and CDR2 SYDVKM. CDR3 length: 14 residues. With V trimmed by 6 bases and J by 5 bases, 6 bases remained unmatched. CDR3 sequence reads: CASRTRGKTGELFF. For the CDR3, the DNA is TGTGCCAGCAGAACGCGGGGGAAAACCGGGGAGCTGTTTTTT.

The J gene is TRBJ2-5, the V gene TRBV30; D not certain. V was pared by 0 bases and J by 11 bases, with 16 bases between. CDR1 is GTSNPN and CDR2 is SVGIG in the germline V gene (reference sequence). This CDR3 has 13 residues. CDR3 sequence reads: CAWSVGVVEEQYF. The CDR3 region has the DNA TGTGCCTGGAGTGTGGGCGTCGTCGAGGAGCAGTACTTC.

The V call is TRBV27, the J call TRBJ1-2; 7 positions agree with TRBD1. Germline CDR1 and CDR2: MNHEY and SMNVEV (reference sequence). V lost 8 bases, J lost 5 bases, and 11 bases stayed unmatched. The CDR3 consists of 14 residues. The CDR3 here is CASASGTAVYGYTF. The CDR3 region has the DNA TGTGCCAGCGCCTCCGGGACAGCTGTATATGGCTACACCTTC.

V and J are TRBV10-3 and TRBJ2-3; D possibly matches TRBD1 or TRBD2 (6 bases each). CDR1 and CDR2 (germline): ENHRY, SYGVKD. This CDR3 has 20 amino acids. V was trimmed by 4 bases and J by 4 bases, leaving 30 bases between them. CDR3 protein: CAISGRDTPRGLRGADTQYF. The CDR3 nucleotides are TGTGCCATCAGTGGGCGGGACACTCCTCGGGGCCTTAGGGGTGCAGATACGCAGTATTTT.

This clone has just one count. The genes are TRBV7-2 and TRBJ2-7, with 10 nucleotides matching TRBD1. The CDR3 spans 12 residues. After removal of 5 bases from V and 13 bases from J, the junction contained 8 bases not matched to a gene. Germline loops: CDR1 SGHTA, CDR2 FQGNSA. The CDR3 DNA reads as TGTGCCAGCAGCGTTACCGGGACAGGGGAATACTTC. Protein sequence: CASSVTGTGEYF.

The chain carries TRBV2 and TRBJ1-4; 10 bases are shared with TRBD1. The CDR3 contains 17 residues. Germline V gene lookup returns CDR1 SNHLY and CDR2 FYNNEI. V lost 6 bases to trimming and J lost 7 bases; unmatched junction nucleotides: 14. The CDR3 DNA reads TGTGCCAGCAGCCCACTCCGACAGGGGGCGGATAGTGAAAAACTGTTTTTT. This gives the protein CASSPLRQGADSEKLFF.

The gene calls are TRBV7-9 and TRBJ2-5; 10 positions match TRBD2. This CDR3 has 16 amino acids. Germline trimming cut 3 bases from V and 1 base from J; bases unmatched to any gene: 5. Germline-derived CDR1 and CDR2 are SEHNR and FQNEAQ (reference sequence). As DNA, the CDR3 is TGTGCCAGCAGCTTCAGGACTAGCGGAAGCCAAGAGACCCAGTACTTC. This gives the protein CASSFRTSGSQETQYF.

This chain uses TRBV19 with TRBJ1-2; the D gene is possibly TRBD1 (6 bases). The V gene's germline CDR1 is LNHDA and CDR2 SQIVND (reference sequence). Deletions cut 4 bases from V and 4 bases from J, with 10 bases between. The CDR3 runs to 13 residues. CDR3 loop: CASSRGQFYGYTF. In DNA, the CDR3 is TGTGCCAGTAGTAGGGGGCAATTCTATGGCTACACCTTC.

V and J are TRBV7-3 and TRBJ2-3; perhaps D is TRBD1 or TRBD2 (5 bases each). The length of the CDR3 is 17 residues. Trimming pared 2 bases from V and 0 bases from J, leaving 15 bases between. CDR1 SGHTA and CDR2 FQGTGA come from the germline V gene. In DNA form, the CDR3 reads TGTGCCAGCAGCTTAGGGCCCGGGGCACTTAGCACAGATACGCAGTATTTT. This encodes CASSLGPGALSTDTQYF.

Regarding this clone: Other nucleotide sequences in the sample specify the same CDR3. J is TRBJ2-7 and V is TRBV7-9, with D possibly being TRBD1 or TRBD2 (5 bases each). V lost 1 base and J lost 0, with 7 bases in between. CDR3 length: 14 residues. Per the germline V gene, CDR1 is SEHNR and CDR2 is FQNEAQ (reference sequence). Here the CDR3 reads CASSLVGGSYEQYF. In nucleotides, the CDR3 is TGTGCCAGCAGCTTAGTTGGGGGCTCCTACGAGCAGTACTTC.

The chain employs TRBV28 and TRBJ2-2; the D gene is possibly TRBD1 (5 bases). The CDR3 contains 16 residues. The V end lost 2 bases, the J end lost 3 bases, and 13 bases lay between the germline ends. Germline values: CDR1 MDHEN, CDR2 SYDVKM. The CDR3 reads CASSLSRTLYTGELFF. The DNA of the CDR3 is TGTGCCAGCAGTTTAAGTAGGACACTTTACACCGGGGAGCTGTTTTTT.

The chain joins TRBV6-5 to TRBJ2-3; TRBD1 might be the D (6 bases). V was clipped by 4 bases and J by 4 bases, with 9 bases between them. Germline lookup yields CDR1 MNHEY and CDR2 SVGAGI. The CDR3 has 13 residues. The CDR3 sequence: CASSSGAPDTQYF. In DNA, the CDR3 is TGTGCCAGCAGTTCAGGGGCCCCAGATACGCAGTATTTT.

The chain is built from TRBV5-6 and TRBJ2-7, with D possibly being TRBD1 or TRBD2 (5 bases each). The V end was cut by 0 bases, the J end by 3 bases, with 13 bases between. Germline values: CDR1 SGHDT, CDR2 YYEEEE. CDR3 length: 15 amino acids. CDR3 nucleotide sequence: TGTGCCAGCAGCTTGGCGTTCGGGGCCTACTACGAGCAGTACTTC. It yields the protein CASSLAFGAYYEQYF.

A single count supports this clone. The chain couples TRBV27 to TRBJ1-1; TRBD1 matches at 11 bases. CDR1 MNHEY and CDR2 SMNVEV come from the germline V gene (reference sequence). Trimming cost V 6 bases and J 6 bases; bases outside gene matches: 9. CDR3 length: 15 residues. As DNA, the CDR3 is TGTGCCAGCAGACCACCGGGACAGGGGGTCCCTGAAGCTTTCTTT. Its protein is CASRPPGQGVPEAFF.